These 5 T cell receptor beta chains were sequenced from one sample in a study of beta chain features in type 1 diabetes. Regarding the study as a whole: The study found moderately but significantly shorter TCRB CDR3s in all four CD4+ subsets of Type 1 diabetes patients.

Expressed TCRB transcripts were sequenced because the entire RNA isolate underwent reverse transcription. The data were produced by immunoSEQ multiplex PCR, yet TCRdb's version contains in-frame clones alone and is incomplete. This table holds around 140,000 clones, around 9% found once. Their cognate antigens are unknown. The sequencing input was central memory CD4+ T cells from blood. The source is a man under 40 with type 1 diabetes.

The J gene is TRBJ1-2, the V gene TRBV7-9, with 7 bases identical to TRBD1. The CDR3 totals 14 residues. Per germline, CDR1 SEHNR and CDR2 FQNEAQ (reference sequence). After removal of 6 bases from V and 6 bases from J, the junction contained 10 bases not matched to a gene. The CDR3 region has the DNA TGTGCCAGCAGTTCCGAGACAGGGTACGATGGCTACACCTTC. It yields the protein CASSSETGYDGYTF.

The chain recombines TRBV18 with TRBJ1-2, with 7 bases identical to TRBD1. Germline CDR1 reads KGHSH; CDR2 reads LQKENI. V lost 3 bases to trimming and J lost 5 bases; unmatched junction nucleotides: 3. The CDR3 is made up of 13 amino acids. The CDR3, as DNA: TGTGCCAGCTCACCCAGGGGGGCATATGGCTACACCTTC. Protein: CASSPRGAYGYTF. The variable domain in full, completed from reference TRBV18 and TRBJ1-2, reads NAGVMQNPRHLVRRRGQEARLRCSPMKGHSHVYWYRQLPEEGLKFMVYLQKENIIDESGMPKERFSAEFPKEGPSILRIQQVVRGDSAAYFCASSPRGAYGYTFGSGTRLTVV.

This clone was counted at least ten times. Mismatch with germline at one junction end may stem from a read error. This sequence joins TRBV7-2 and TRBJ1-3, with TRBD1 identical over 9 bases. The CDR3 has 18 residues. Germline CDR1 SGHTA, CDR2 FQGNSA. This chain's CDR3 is CASSVARPGTGSGNTIYF. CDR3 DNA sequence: TGTGCCAGCAGCGTAGCTCGGCCCGGGACAGGGTCTGGAAACACCATATATTTT.

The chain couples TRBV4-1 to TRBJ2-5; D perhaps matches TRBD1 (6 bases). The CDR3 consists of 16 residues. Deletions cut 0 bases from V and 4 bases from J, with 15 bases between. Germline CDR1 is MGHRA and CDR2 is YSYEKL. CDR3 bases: TGCGCCAGCAGCCAAGATCAGGGGTCAGGAAGAGAGACCCAGTACTTC. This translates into CASSQDQGSGRETQYF.

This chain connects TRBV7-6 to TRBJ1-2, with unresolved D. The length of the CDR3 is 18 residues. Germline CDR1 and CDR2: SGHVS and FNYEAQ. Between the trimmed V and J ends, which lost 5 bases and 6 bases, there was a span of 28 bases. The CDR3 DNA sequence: TGTGCCAGCAGCCCCGCCGGCTACTGGGTTTCACAGTCAAATGGCTACACCTTC. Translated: CASSPAGYWVSQSNGYTF.